The rows below give T cell receptor beta chains drawn from one sample of a study of OX40 agonist ivuxolimab in advanced cancers. Profiling relied on immunoSEQ multiplex PCR, and the TCRdb table lists in-frame clones only, not all of them. The data contain fewer than 120,000 clones, around nine tenths of them seen just once; the ten biggest clones take up less than 0.35%. The sample here was CD4+ or CD8+ T cells sorted from blood, taken in a trial of the OX40 agonist ivuxolimab. The receptors were gathered from an adult with an advanced solid tumor such as melanoma, head and neck, liver or kidney cancer. CDR3s include the opening cysteine and the closing phenylalanine or tryptophan. A D gene is named only where the DNA matches it firmly. Clone size is stated in some rows and not others, as once, few, many or a class when expanded.

NA,TRBD2,TRBJ2-7,TRBV5-4,CASSLAGGRAGEQYF,TGTGCCAGCAGCTTGGCCGGAGGGAGGGCGGGAGAGCAGTACTTC
NA,NA,TRBJ1-2,TRBV28,CASIYRNPGVANYGYTF,TGTGCCAGCATCTACCGTAACCCAGGGGTAGCTAACTATGGCTACACCTTC
NA,TRBD1,TRBJ1-2,TRBV7-8,CASSTYNRGIPNYGYTF,TGTGCCAGCAGTACCTATAACAGGGGAATCCCCAACTATGGCTACACCTTC
NA,NA,TRBJ2-5,TRBV5-4,CASSLTAQETQYF,TGTGCCAGCAGCTTGACGGCTCAAGAGACCCAGTACTTC
NA,NA,TRBJ1-1,TRBV15,CATSREVRASRGENTEAFF,TGTGCCACCAGCAGAGAGGTGAGGGCTAGCAGGGGTGAAAACACTGAAGCTTTCTTT
NA,TRBD1,TRBJ2-3,TRBV18,CASSLLGTVNTDTQYF,TGTGCCAGCTCACTCCTGGGGACAGTTAACACAGATACGCAGTATTTT
NA,TRBD2,TRBJ2-1,TRBV4-2,CASSLLRGGSSGRGEQFF,TGTGCCAGCAGCCTCCTTAGGGGTGGTTCTAGCGGGAGGGGTGAGCAGTTCTTC
NA,NA,TRBJ1-1,TRBV6-5,CASRPRPEITEAFF,TGTGCCAGCAGGCCCCGACCGGAAATCACTGAAGCTTTCTTT
NA,NA,TRBJ1-2,TRBV5-6,CASSFNAGGGYTF,TGTGCCAGCAGCTTTAATGCGGGAGGAGGCTACACCTTC
once,NA,TRBJ2-1,TRBV5-4,CASSSAGAPDEQFF,TGTGCCAGCAGCTCTGCGGGGGCGCCGGATGAGCAGTTCTTC
NA,TRBD1,TRBJ2-7,TRBV19,CGTRDRGFEQYF,TGTGGAACCCGGGACAGGGGGTTCGAGCAGTACTTC
once,NA,TRBJ1-6,TRBV27,CASSLHPQASSYNSPLHF,TGTGCCAGCAGCCTACATCCCCAGGCCAGCTCCTATAATTCACCCCTCCACTTT
NA,NA,TRBJ2-1,TRBV18,CASSPPSRDRGFNEQFF,TGTGCCAGCTCACCACCGAGCCGGGACCGCGGATTCAATGAGCAGTTCTTC
NA,NA,TRBJ1-1,TRBV18,CASSGTQNTEAFF,TGTGCCAGCTCGGGGACACAGAACACTGAAGCTTTCTTT
few,NA,TRBJ1-5,TRBV28,CASSPGQNQPQHF,TGTGCCAGCAGTCCTGGACAGAATCAGCCCCAGCATTTT
NA,NA,TRBJ1-3,TRBV10-3,CAISEEGYTIYF,TGTGCCATCAGTGAGGAAGGTTACACCATATATTTT
NA,NA,TRBJ1-3,TRBV18,CASSPDRRRSSIYF,TGTGCCAGCTCACCAGACAGGAGGAGATCCTCCATATATTTT
NA,NA,TRBJ1-1,TRBV5-5,CASSLGVTEAFF,TGTGCCAGCAGCTTGGGAGTGACTGAAGCTTTCTTT
NA,NA,TRBJ2-1,TRBV2,CAGTTNNEQFF,TGCGCCGGAACAACCAACAATGAGCAGTTCTTC
few,NA,TRBJ1-4,TRBV30,CAWRKQFREKLFF,TGTGCCTGGAGGAAACAGTTTCGGGAAAAACTGTTTTTT
NA,NA,TRBJ1-3,TRBV4-1,CASSQGRGGSGNTIYF,TGCGCCAGCAGCCAAGGTCGGGGAGGCTCTGGAAACACCATATATTTT
NA,NA,TRBJ2-1,TRBV21-1,CASSLSGSSYNEQFF,TGTGCCAGCAGTCTTTCAGGGAGCTCCTACAATGAGCAGTTCTTC
NA,NA,TRBJ1-2,TRBV6-1,CASTEEARQDGYTF,TGTGCCAGCACCGAGGAAGCACGGCAGGATGGCTACACCTTC
NA,NA,TRBJ1-1,TRBV29-1,CSVRVVNTEAFF,TGCAGCGTCCGGGTGGTGAACACTGAAGCTTTCTTT
NA,TRBD1,TRBJ1-2,TRBV6-1,CASGGQSILNYGYTF,TGTGCCAGCGGGGGACAGAGTATTCTTAACTATGGCTACACCTTC
NA,TRBD1,TRBJ1-2,TRBV19,CASSIDRDRALGVYGYTF,TGTGCCAGTAGTATAGACCGGGACAGGGCGTTAGGGGTCTATGGCTACACCTTC
NA,NA,TRBJ2-7,TRBV18,CASSRDSSYEQYF,TGTGCCAGCTCAAGGGACTCCTCCTACGAGCAGTACTTC
NA,TRBD2,TRBJ2-7,TRBV7-8,CASSPLATSGNYEQYF,TGTGCCAGCAGCCCCCTGGCGACTAGCGGGAACTACGAGCAGTACTTC
once,TRBD1,TRBJ2-6,TRBV10-3,CAIRRPGQAFDGANVLTF,TGTGCCATCAGGAGGCCGGGACAGGCCTTCGATGGGGCCAACGTCCTGACTTTC
few,NA,TRBJ1-2,TRBV2,CASSEVTEGDGYTF,TGTGCCAGCAGTGAAGTTACGGAGGGGGATGGCTACACCTTC
NA,TRBD1,TRBJ2-3,TRBV10-3,CAISADRDTDTQYF,TGTGCCATCAGCGCAGACAGGGACACAGATACGCAGTATTTT
NA,NA,TRBJ1-1,TRBV18,CASSPGQGGTEAFF,TGTGCCAGCTCACCTGGGCAGGGTGGGACTGAAGCTTTCTTT
NA,NA,TRBJ2-2,TRBV9,CASSPDPLNTGELFF,TGTGCCAGCAGCCCAGACCCTCTAAACACCGGGGAGCTGTTTTTT
NA,TRBD1,TRBJ1-3,TRBV6-5,CASSKQGAGNTIYF,TGTGCCAGCAGTAAACAGGGGGCTGGAAACACCATATATTTT
NA,NA,TRBJ1-2,TRBV2,CASSERVFYGYTF,TGTGCCAGCAGTGAGAGGGTATTTTATGGCTACACCTTC
NA,TRBD1,TRBJ2-1,TRBV19,CASRRQGSSYNEQFF,TGTGCCAGTCGTAGACAGGGGAGCTCCTACAATGAGCAGTTCTTC
NA,NA,TRBJ1-4,TRBV9,CASSIRDGYEKLFF,TGTGCCAGCAGCATACGGGACGGATATGAAAAACTGTTTTTT
NA,NA,TRBJ1-1,TRBV30,CAWTRGEGPNTEAFF,TGTGCCTGGACGCGAGGGGAGGGCCCGAACACTGAAGCTTTCTTT
NA,NA,TRBJ2-3,TRBV19,CASSPSTDTQYF,TGTGCCAGTAGTCCTAGCACAGATACGCAGTATTTT